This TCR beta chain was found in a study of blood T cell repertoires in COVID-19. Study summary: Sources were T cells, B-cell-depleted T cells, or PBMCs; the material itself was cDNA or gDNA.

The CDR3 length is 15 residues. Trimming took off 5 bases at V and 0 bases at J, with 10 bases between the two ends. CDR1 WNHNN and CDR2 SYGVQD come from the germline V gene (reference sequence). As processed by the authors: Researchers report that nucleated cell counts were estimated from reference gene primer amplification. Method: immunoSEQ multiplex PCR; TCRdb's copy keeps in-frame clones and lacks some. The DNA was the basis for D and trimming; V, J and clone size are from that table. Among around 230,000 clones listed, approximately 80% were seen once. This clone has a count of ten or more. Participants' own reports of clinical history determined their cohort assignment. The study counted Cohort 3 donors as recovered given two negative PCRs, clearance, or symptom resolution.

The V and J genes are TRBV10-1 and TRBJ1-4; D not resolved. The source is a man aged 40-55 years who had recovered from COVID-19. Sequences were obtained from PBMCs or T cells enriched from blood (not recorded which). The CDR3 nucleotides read TGCGCCAGCAGTCGGTCGGGTGCAACTAATGAAAAACTGTTTTTT. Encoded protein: CASSRSGATNEKLFF.